This T cell receptor (beta chain) was recorded in a study of blood T cell repertoires in COVID-19. The CDR3 length is 14 residues. Germline V gene lookup returns CDR1 MNHEY and CDR2 SMNVEV (reference sequence). Trimming at V came to 7 bases and at J to 6 bases, leaving 8 bases not matched to a gene. Sequencing was performed with immunoSEQ multiplex PCR; in TCRdb, only in-frame clones are kept and a portion is missing. The data show 35,000 or so clones, 85% to 90% seen once. Sequenced sample: peripheral blood. This clonotype was sampled from a man in his sixties or seventies with acute or convalescent COVID-19. This chain joins TRBV27 and TRBJ1-2; 10 bases map to TRBD1. In DNA, the CDR3 is TGTGCCAGCACCCCCGGGACAGGGGACCATGGCTACACCTTC. Protein: CASTPGTGDHGYTF.